These T cell receptor beta chains were read from a single sample in a study of cytomegalovirus exposure and HLA in healthy donors. Assay used: immunoSEQ multiplex PCR; TCRdb lists only in-frame clones, some missing. Seen here are approximately 100,000 clones, 64% observed once, and the top ten hold roughly 3%. Sequencing was carried out using PBMCs. The receptors were sampled from a man in his sixties in good health and CMV-seronegative. Both conserved end residues are part of each CDR3. The D gene is left open where the match is weak. Expanded clones get a size class; other rows say once, few or many, or leave the size out.

j_call: TRBJ1-1
d_call: TRBD1
v_call: TRBV29-1
clone_size: few
cdr3_aa: CSVFGTGVLNTEAFF
cdr3_nt: TGCAGCGTCTTCGGGACAGGAGTCCTTAACACTGAAGCTTTCTTT

j_call: TRBJ2-7
d_call: TRBD2
v_call: TRBV4-2
clone_size: -
cdr3_aa: CASSPTGTSIEQYF
cdr3_nt: TGTGCCAGCAGCCCGACCGGGACTAGCATCGAGCAGTACTTC

j_call: TRBJ2-5
d_call: -
v_call: TRBV2
clone_size: -
cdr3_aa: CASNQGGRARETQYF
cdr3_nt: TGTGCCAGTAACCAAGGGGGGAGGGCCAGAGAGACCCAGTACTTC

j_call: TRBJ1-4
d_call: TRBD1
v_call: TRBV7-9
clone_size: -
cdr3_aa: CASSLPGQGFEKLFF
cdr3_nt: TGTGCCAGCAGCTTACCGGGACAGGGGTTTGAAAAACTGTTTTTT

j_call: TRBJ2-3
d_call: TRBD2
v_call: TRBV7-2
clone_size: few
cdr3_aa: CASSLSGLDTDTQYF
cdr3_nt: TGTGCCAGCAGCCTCTCAGGACTAGACACAGATACGCAGTATTTT

j_call: TRBJ2-1
d_call: TRBD2
v_call: TRBV6-1
clone_size: -
cdr3_aa: CASSLGEGGFDEQFF
cdr3_nt: TGTGCCAGCAGTTTAGGGGAGGGAGGTTTCGATGAGCAGTTCTTC

j_call: TRBJ2-7
d_call: TRBD1
v_call: TRBV6-5
clone_size: -
cdr3_aa: CASSYTTGREQYF
cdr3_nt: TGTGCCAGCAGTTACACGACAGGGCGCGAGCAGTACTTC

j_call: TRBJ1-1
d_call: -
v_call: TRBV7-9
clone_size: few
cdr3_aa: CASSLIGVGTEAFF
cdr3_nt: TGTGCCAGCAGCTTAATCGGGGTAGGCACTGAAGCTTTCTTT

j_call: TRBJ2-2
d_call: -
v_call: TRBV2
clone_size: -
cdr3_aa: CASRTLTSGAGELFF
cdr3_nt: TGTGCCAGCCGCACATTAACTTCTGGGGCTGGGGAGCTGTTTTTT

j_call: TRBJ2-5
d_call: -
v_call: TRBV6-5
clone_size: -
cdr3_aa: CASSSGEETQYF
cdr3_nt: TGTGCCAGCAGTTCCGGAGAAGAGACCCAGTACTTC

j_call: TRBJ2-5
d_call: -
v_call: TRBV28
clone_size: -
cdr3_aa: CASSPTRTSETQYF
cdr3_nt: TGTGCCAGCAGCCCTACCCGGACATCGGAGACCCAGTACTTC

j_call: TRBJ1-1
d_call: -
v_call: TRBV5-6
clone_size: -
cdr3_aa: CASSPDPTGYTEAFF
cdr3_nt: TGTGCCAGCAGCCCAGACCCGACAGGCTACACTGAAGCTTTCTTT

j_call: TRBJ1-5
d_call: -
v_call: TRBV28
clone_size: few
cdr3_aa: CASSFIQVGQPQHF
cdr3_nt: TGTGCCAGCAGTTTTATACAGGTTGGACAGCCCCAGCATTTT

j_call: TRBJ2-7
d_call: TRBD2
v_call: TRBV19
clone_size: -
cdr3_aa: CASSSLAGTSYEQYF
cdr3_nt: TGTGCCAGTAGTTCACTAGCGGGGACCTCCTACGAGCAGTACTTC

j_call: TRBJ1-2
d_call: -
v_call: TRBV2
clone_size: -
cdr3_aa: CASKRTGIYGYTF
cdr3_nt: TGTGCCAGCAAGAGGACGGGGATCTATGGCTACACCTTC

j_call: TRBJ2-6
d_call: TRBD1
v_call: TRBV18
clone_size: -
cdr3_aa: CASSPPRSPPGTVNSGANVLTF
cdr3_nt: TGTGCCAGCTCACCACCCCGATCCCCCCCCGGGACAGTGAACTCTGGGGCCAACGTCCTGACTTTC

j_call: TRBJ2-7
d_call: -
v_call: TRBV6-5
clone_size: -
cdr3_aa: CASSYSSSSYEQYF
cdr3_nt: TGTGCCAGCAGTTACTCGAGTAGCTCCTACGAGCAGTACTTC

j_call: TRBJ1-2
d_call: TRBD1
v_call: TRBV6-5
clone_size: -
cdr3_aa: CASSYTTGQIYGYTF
cdr3_nt: TGTGCCAGCAGTTACACCACGGGACAGATCTATGGCTACACCTTC

j_call: TRBJ2-3
d_call: TRBD1
v_call: TRBV7-2
clone_size: -
cdr3_aa: CASSSRTGRFSTDTQYF
cdr3_nt: TGTGCCAGCAGCTCTCGGACAGGAAGATTTAGCACAGATACGCAGTATTTT

j_call: TRBJ2-7
d_call: -
v_call: TRBV5-1
clone_size: -
cdr3_aa: CASSLYSRYEQYF
cdr3_nt: TGCGCCAGCAGCTTGTACAGTAGGTACGAGCAGTACTTC

j_call: TRBJ2-1
d_call: -
v_call: TRBV5-8
clone_size: -
cdr3_aa: CASSFQWEQFF
cdr3_nt: TGTGCCAGCAGCTTTCAGTGGGAGCAGTTCTTC

j_call: TRBJ1-2
d_call: TRBD1
v_call: TRBV5-3
clone_size: once
cdr3_aa: CARSPGTGELFYGYTF
cdr3_nt: TGTGCCAGAAGCCCAGGGACAGGGGAATTATTCTATGGCTACACCTTC

j_call: TRBJ1-1
d_call: -
v_call: TRBV4-2
clone_size: -
cdr3_aa: CASSQQVGGAYTEAFF
cdr3_nt: TGTGCCAGCAGCCAACAAGTCGGTGGGGCGTACACTGAAGCTTTCTTT

j_call: TRBJ2-6
d_call: -
v_call: TRBV7-9
clone_size: -
cdr3_aa: CASSPRGSGANVLTF
cdr3_nt: TGTGCCAGCAGCCCCCGAGGCTCTGGGGCCAACGTCCTGACTTTC

j_call: TRBJ2-5
d_call: TRBD2
v_call: TRBV11-3
clone_size: -
cdr3_aa: CATQRGEEKETQYF
cdr3_nt: TGTGCCACCCAGCGGGGGGAAGAAAAAGAGACCCAGTACTTC

j_call: TRBJ2-5
d_call: TRBD2
v_call: TRBV30
clone_size: -
cdr3_aa: CAWSVRWFGGRAETQYF
cdr3_nt: TGTGCCTGGAGTGTAAGGTGGTTCGGGGGGAGGGCAGAGACCCAGTACTTC